Given below is one T cell receptor beta chain in context. The data were obtained in a study of T cell changes during pregnancy in multiple sclerosis. TCRdb's table, derived via immunoSEQ multiplex PCR, lists solely in-frame clones and lacks some. The table lists over 50,000 clones, 87% of them singletons. The CDR3 consists of 15 residues. Trimming stripped 0 bases from V and 4 bases from J, with 15 bases between. The V gene's germline CDR1 is GTSNPN and CDR2 SVGIG (reference sequence). This clonotype was obtained from a human donor whose cells served as feeder cells for cultures in a pregnancy study. The chain recombines TRBV30 with TRBJ1-2; a possible D gene is TRBD1 (6 bases). Sequencing input: peripheral blood from another person, used as feeder cells. The CDR3 region has the DNA TGTGCCTGGAGTGTCACTCAGGGGTTCCTCTATGGCTACACCTTC. This encodes CAWSVTQGFLYGYTF.